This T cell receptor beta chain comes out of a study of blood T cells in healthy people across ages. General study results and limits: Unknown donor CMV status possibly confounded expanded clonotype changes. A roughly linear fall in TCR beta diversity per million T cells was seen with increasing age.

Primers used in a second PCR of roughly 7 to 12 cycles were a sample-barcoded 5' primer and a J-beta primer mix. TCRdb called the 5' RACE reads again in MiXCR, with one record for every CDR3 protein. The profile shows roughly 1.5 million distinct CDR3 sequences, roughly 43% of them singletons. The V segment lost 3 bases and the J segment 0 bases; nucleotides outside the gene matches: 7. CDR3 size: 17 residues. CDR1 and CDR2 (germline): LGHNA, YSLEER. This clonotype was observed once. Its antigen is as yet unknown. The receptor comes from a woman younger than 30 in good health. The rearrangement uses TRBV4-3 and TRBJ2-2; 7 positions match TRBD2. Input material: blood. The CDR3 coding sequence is TGCGCCAGCAGCCATATTTGGGAGGGCACGAACACCGGGGAGCTGTTTTTT. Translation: CASSHIWEGTNTGELFF.